One and the same sample provided the 18 T cell receptor beta chains below, sequenced in a study of blood T cell repertoires in COVID-19. TCRdb keeps only in-frame clones here, not all; method: immunoSEQ multiplex PCR. The sample carries 190,000 or so clones, around 88% recorded once. Sequences were obtained from peripheral blood. These receptor sequences come from a woman aged 25 to 45 with acute or convalescent COVID-19.

This chain uses TRBV3-1 (or the pseudogene TRBV3-2) with TRBJ1-4; 7 bases are shared with TRBD1. V was clipped by 1 base and J by 6 bases; unmatched bases: 2. CDR1 is LGHDT and CDR2 is YNNKEL in the germline V gene (reference sequence). CDR3 length: 14 amino acids. Here the CDR3 DNA reads TGTGCCAGCAGCCAAGTCGGGACAGATGAAAAACTGTTTTTT. Translating gives CASSQVGTDEKLFF.

About this clone: The sample carries other DNA sequences with the same CDR3. This chain joins TRBV12-5 and TRBJ2-2; 11 nucleotides agree with TRBD1. The V and J ends lost 6 bases and 4 bases, in that order; junction bases with no gene match: 4. The V gene's germline CDR1 is LGHNT and CDR2 FRNRAP. The CDR3 loop spans 15 amino acids. This CDR3 reads CASGSGTGGTGELFF. The CDR3 DNA sequence: TGTGCTAGTGGCTCCGGGACAGGGGGCACCGGGGAGCTGTTTTTT.

The V call is TRBV18, the J call TRBJ1-1, with a weak D call TRBD1 (6 bases). The CDR3 has 14 amino acids. Germline V gene sequence: CDR1 KGHSH, CDR2 LQKENI. Trimming left V 3 bases short and J 1 base short, with 9 bases between. The CDR3 is CASSPGATNTEAFF. CDR3 in DNA: TGTGCCAGCTCACCGGGGGCGACGAACACTGAAGCTTTCTTT.

CDR3: CATSSDLGGRQETQYF. For the CDR3, the DNA is TGTGCCACCAGCAGTGATCTAGGGGGACGCCAAGAGACCCAGTACTTC. The chain joins TRBV15 to TRBJ2-5, with TRBD1 as a possible D gene (6 bases). Germline values: CDR1 LNHNV, CDR2 YYDKDF (reference sequence). Trimming took off 3 bases at V and 1 base at J, with 15 bases between the two ends. The CDR3 has 16 amino acids.

The chain is built from TRBV5-8 and TRBJ1-5; D ambiguous. There are 15 residues in the CDR3. Trimming left V 2 bases short and J 4 bases short, with 13 bases between. Germline V gene data show CDR1 as SGHTS and CDR2 as YDEGEE. The chain's CDR3 is CASSFRVSANQPQHF. In DNA, the CDR3 is TGTGCCAGCAGCTTCCGGGTCTCAGCTAATCAGCCCCAGCATTTT.

The chain is built from TRBV5-8 and TRBJ2-1, with TRBD1 matching 8 bases. After removal of 4 bases from V and 7 bases from J, the junction contained 19 bases not matched to a gene. Germline V gene sequence: CDR1 SGHTS, CDR2 YDEGEE. CDR3 length equals 18 residues. CDR3 loop: CASSHHGGGQGLPNEQFF. For the CDR3, the DNA is TGTGCCAGCAGCCACCACGGGGGCGGACAGGGTCTCCCGAATGAGCAGTTCTTC.

The chain links TRBV5-6 to TRBJ1-2; D possibly corresponds to TRBD1 (5 bases). Germline-derived CDR1 and CDR2 are SGHDT and YYEEEE. The CDR3 is made up of 14 amino acids. Trimming took 0 bases from V and 0 from J, leaving 6 bases between them. The CDR3 here is CASSLVGPNYGYTF. The CDR3 nucleotides read TGTGCCAGCAGCTTGGTGGGGCCTAACTATGGCTACACCTTC.

This clone was seen a few times. Other DNA sequences within the sample encode an identical CDR3. CDR3 nucleotides: TGTGCCAGCAGCTTTCGTACCGGGGAGCTGTTTTTT. Amino acid sequence: CASSFRTGELFF. The genes are TRBV7-9 and TRBJ2-2; D gene unclear. The CDR3 has 12 amino acids. Germline CDR1 reads SEHNR; CDR2 reads FQNEAQ (reference sequence). The V end was cut by 3 bases, the J end by 5 bases, with 4 bases between.

The V gene is TRBV7-2, the J gene TRBJ2-7; possibly TRBD2 for D (5 bases). Germline loops: CDR1 SGHTA, CDR2 FQGNSA. V gave up 1 base and J gave up 3 bases, with 10 bases separating them. The CDR3 is 14 amino acids. The CDR3 loop is CASSLDGLVYEQYF. CDR3 sequence (DNA): TGTGCCAGCAGCTTAGACGGACTGGTCTACGAGCAGTACTTC.

The genes are TRBV7-9 and TRBJ2-1; D gene unclear. V dropped 1 base and J dropped 5 bases, with 6 bases sitting between them. This CDR3 has 13 amino acids. Germline values: CDR1 SEHNR, CDR2 FQNEAQ (reference sequence). This CDR3 is CASSLVTDNEQFF. The DNA of the CDR3 is TGTGCCAGCAGCTTAGTAACGGACAATGAGCAGTTCTTC.

The chain links TRBV9 to TRBJ1-4, with D unclear. V lost 3 bases and J lost 4, with 10 bases in between. The CDR3 consists of 14 residues. Germline CDR1 SGDLS, CDR2 YYNGEE. The CDR3 nucleotides are TGTGCCAGCAGCGCTGGGAGCCTTAATGAAAAACTGTTTTTT. Its protein product is CASSAGSLNEKLFF.

The rearrangement joins TRBV18 to TRBJ2-5; unclear D gene. The CDR3 contains 13 residues. V was cut by 3 bases and J by 5 bases, with 10 bases left in between. CDR1 is KGHSH and CDR2 is LQKENI in the germline V gene. CDR3 sequence: CASSPSYGETQYF. The CDR3 DNA sequence: TGTGCCAGCTCACCCTCATACGGGGAGACCCAGTACTTC.

The chain is built from TRBV19 and TRBJ1-1, with D perhaps matching TRBD1 (5 bases). Germline V lookup: CDR1 LNHDA, CDR2 SQIVND (reference sequence). Trimming left V 1 base short and J 3 bases short, with 12 bases between. The CDR3 runs to 15 residues. The CDR3 reads CASSIGGGRDTEAFF. The CDR3 nucleotides read TGTGCCAGTAGTATAGGGGGGGGTAGGGACACTGAAGCTTTCTTT. Based on the CDR3 plus reference TRBV19 and TRBJ1-1, the full variable domain is DGGITQSPKYLFRKEGQNVTLSCEQNLNHDAMYWYRQDPGQGLRLIYYSQIVNDFQKGDIAEGYSVSREKKESFPLTVTSAQKNPTAFYLCASSIGGGRDTEAFFGQGTRLTVV.

The rearrangement joins TRBV5-6 to TRBJ1-3, with 8 bases matching TRBD1. The length of the CDR3 is 15 residues. The germline CDR1 and CDR2 sequences are SGHDT and YYEEEE. V shed 1 base and J 9 bases; nucleotides not matched to a gene: 9. CDR3 sequence: CASSLKGQVTVTIYF. In DNA form, the CDR3 reads TGTGCCAGCAGCTTGAAGGGACAGGTTACTGTCACCATATATTTT.

V is TRBV9 and J is TRBJ2-3, with D perhaps matching TRBD2 (6 bases). The CDR3 sequence is 15 residues long. CDR1 is SGDLS and CDR2 is YYNGEE in the germline V gene. Trimming stripped 1 base from V and 5 bases from J, with 14 bases between. CDR3 amino acids: CASSVTGERGDTQYF. The CDR3 nucleotides read TGTGCCAGCAGCGTAACGGGAGAGCGTGGAGATACGCAGTATTTT.

The genes are TRBV7-2 and TRBJ2-2; D is undetermined. The CDR3 runs to 11 residues. The ends were cut back, 3 bases at V and 8 bases at J, with 4 bases in the middle. The germline V gene has CDR1 SGHTA and CDR2 FQGNSA. CDR3 loop: CASSFYGELFF. CDR3 in DNA: TGTGCCAGCAGCTTTTATGGGGAGCTGTTTTTT.

This chain links TRBV3-1 (or the pseudogene TRBV3-2) with TRBJ2-3; 7 bases fit TRBD2. Trimming removed 1 base from V and 4 bases from J; junction bases left unmatched: 5. The CDR3 length is 15 residues. In germline, CDR1 is LGHDT, CDR2 YNNKEL (reference sequence). DNA for the CDR3: TGTGCCAGCAGCCAAGTGGGCGGGAGTTCAGATACGCAGTATTTT. This encodes CASSQVGGSSDTQYF.

The chain carries TRBV5-4 and TRBJ1-4; 9 bases agree with TRBD1. From germline, CDR1 is SGHNT and CDR2 YYREEE (reference sequence). Trimming removed 0 bases from V and 0 bases from J; junction bases left unmatched: 9. CDR3 length: 19 residues. In DNA form, the CDR3 reads TGTGCCAGCAGCTTGGGGCCGGGACAGGGATATGCAACTAATGAAAAACTGTTTTTT. Translating gives CASSLGPGQGYATNEKLFF.